This TCR beta chain originates from a study of cytomegalovirus exposure and HLA in healthy donors. The germline V gene has CDR1 ENHRY and CDR2 SYGVKD. The CDR3 sequence is 14 residues long. Unmatched junction bases numbered 2, after V lost 6 bases and J lost 0 bases. It was with 60 Vbeta and 13 Jbeta primers that the PCR ran. Method: immunoSEQ multiplex PCR; TCRdb's copy keeps in-frame clones and lacks some. The sample has 100,000 or so clones; approximately 80% are singletons. The sequence derives from a middle-aged woman in good health and CMV-seronegative. The V call is TRBV10-3, the J call TRBJ1-5; 7 bases line up with TRBD1. Material: PBMCs. For the CDR3, the DNA is TGTGCCATCAGCGGGACAGATAGCAATCAGCCCCAGCATTTT. It codes for CAISGTDSNQPQHF.